The source of this T cell receptor beta chain is a study of shared clonotypes between healthy human individuals (TCRdb year 2020). Context from the whole study: A couple of women and three men aged 18 to 49 years were included in the cohort. For each donor, three plates each were used for CD4 naive and CD4 memory, two plates were used for CD8 naive, and one plate was used for CD8 memory. Each donor's leukapheresis produced roughly between roughly 0.94 and 9.5 billion PBMCs. Libraries were prepared and TCR repertoires were sequenced by different laboratories using diverse techniques, in order to increase sequencing depth and limit assay-specific biases. Blood TCR repertoires of 5 or 6 healthy adults were deeply sequenced to estimate repertoire size and the extent of clonotype sharing between individuals. Overall study outcomes, separate from this receptor: Sampling was limited to blood, and TCR repertoires in tissue likely differ from TCR repertoires in blood. Naive subsets generally had larger estimated clonotype richness than memory subsets did. Higher generation probabilities were observed for clonotypes shared by all four sorted-subset donors than for non-shared clonotypes. Rarefaction of sorted-subset datasets indicated incomplete sequencing despite the large sequencing depth. Pairwise subsampling indicated that sequencing depth was expected to affect the degree of clonotype sharing among donors. Sharing across several donors was observed for about 5% of naive CD4, around 3.5% of naive CD8, 2% to 2.5% of memory CD4, and about 0.4% of memory CD8 clonotypes. The small number of donors limited the genetic and exposure-history diversity represented.

Using the deep immunoSEQ assay, multiplex PCR amplified TCR CDR3 regions from genomic DNA. Genomic DNA extracted from each cell subset was distributed evenly over all wells of several immunoSEQ 96-well plates, and each plate served as one replicate. For sorted subsets, about 220 ng of genomic DNA, equivalent to around 31,000 T cell genomes, went into each replicate PCR. The purified libraries were quantified using a Qubit 3.0 fluorometer, sized with a Bioanalyzer 2100, and then quantified again using the KAPA Library Quantification kit. Each immunoSEQ 96-well plate was sequenced on its own single-read 150-cycle Illumina NextSeq 550 flow cell. Concerning the study's data processing: Because the immunoSEQ output held only junctional sequences and lacked quality scores, the filtering could not match the filtering applied to full-length reads. To assign V/J genes and CDR3, sequences were annotated using PyIR, a Python wrapper for IgBLAST v1.9, with IMGT germline references. Reads were filtered out if the reads had weak V/J assignments (E-value above 1e-6), no CDR3, stop codons, out-of-frame junctions, or ambiguous translated residues. A V3J clonotype was defined by an identical inferred V gene, J gene, and CDR3 amino acid sequence. The percentage overlap between two repertoires was calculated by dividing the number of shared unique clonotypes by the size of the smaller repertoire. Three approaches were used to assess repertoire richness: RTK rarefaction, the Chao1 estimator, and Recon v2.1 estimates of unobserved clonotypes. For all TCRbeta clonotypes obtained by the gDNA method from a few donors, generation probabilities were computed with OLGA. This is the immuneACCESS table as TCRdb keeps it, with only in-frame sequences that have V and J called. A part of the clones is gone; compared with another copy, unresolved V genes explain less than half, and the rest is unexplained. V and J calls and clone size are those listed in that table; D and trimming were worked out from the DNA. This sample comprises about 2.2 million clones, 90% to 95% of them detected only once. Of the sample, around 1.8% is held by the ten largest clones.

Trimming leaves V shorter by 4 bases and J shorter by 5 bases, with the junction holding 7 bases beyond the gene matches. The CDR3 starts with the cysteine, ends with the phenylalanine, and has 15 residues. The DNA shown is the 45-base CDR3, in frame from base 1. CDR1 SGDLS and CDR2 YYNGEE are derived from the germline V gene. On this clone: The specificity of this receptor is unknown. It has no much larger one-base neighbor in the sample; base qualities were not kept.

CD8 naive samples were CD45RO-negative cells positively selected for CCR7, giving a CD45RA+CCR7+ population that excluded TemRA cells. Healthy HIV-negative adults with no recently reported acute infections or vaccinations were included as donors. Every donor was a Caucasian adult residing in Nashville, Tennessee, USA. Blood was collected by leukapheresis, and PBMCs were isolated by Ficoll-Histopaque density gradient centrifugation and then cryopreserved in liquid nitrogen vapor phase. Purity and quantity of every magnetically sorted T cell population were checked by analytical flow cytometry. From each sorted fraction, genomic DNA was isolated and quantified by UV absorbance on a Nanodrop 2000c.

Sequences were obtained from naive CD8+ T cells from PBMCs. The cell subset or site label, as the study defines it: CD45RA+CCR7+. The chain is assembled from TRBV9 and TRBJ1-5; 9 bases in the middle match TRBD1. The clonotype originates from a man aged 18-30 years in good health. Some clones in this sample may be carry-over from other donors' samples. The CDR3 region has the sequence CASSPTGGADQPQHF. The bases read TGTGCCAGCAGCCCCACAGGGGGCGCGGATCAGCCCCAGCATTTT. The CDR3 plus the reference TRBV9 and TRBJ1-5 genes for the other parts give the full variable domain: DSGVTQTPKHLITATGQRVTLRCSPRSGDLSVYWYQQSLDQGLQFLIQYYNGEERAKGNILERFSAQQFPDLHSELNLSSLELGDSALYFCASSPTGGADQPQHFGDGTRLSIL.